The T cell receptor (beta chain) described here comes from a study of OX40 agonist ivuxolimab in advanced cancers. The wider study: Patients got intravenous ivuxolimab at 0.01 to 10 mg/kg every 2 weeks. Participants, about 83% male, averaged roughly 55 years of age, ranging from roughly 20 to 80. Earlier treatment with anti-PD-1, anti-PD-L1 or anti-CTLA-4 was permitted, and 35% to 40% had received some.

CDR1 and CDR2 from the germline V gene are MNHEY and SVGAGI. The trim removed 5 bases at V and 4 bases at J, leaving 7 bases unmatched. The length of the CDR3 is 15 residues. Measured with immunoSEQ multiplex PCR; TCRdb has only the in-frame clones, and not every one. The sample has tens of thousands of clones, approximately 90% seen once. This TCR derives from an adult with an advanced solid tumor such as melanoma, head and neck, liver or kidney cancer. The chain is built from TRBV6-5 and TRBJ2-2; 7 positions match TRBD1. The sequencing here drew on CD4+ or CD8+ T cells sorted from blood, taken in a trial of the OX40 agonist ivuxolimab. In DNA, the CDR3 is TGTGCCAGCAGTACCGGGACAGTGGGCACCGGGGAGCTGTTTTTT. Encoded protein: CASSTGTVGTGELFF.